This entry lists 14 T cell receptor beta chains sequenced from one sample in a study of Ad26.COV2.S vaccination and SARS-CoV-2 variants. Sequencing used immunoSEQ multiplex PCR; TCRdb keeps in-frame clones, though not all of them. The table shows a few hundred thousand clones, with roughly 91% occurring only once. Regarding treatment: 15 to 20 received Ad26.COV2.S at low or high dose, single or two shots; roughly five received placebo; per-sample allocation not given. Day 63 following the first vaccine or placebo injection was when the samples were taken. The specimen comprised peripheral blood, sampled in a trial of Ad26.COV2.S vaccine versus placebo. The receptors shown here come from a person between 18 and 65 years old who received the Ad26.COV2.S COVID-19 vaccine or a placebo.

V gene TRBV6-1 combines with J gene TRBJ2-5, with no clear D. Germline lookup yields CDR1 MNHNS and CDR2 SASEGT. The germline V and J ends were trimmed by 0 bases and 7 bases, with 9 bases remaining between them. The CDR3 has 13 residues. The CDR3 loop reads CASSEATERTQYF. The CDR3 coding sequence is TGTGCCAGCAGTGAAGCTACTGAAAGGACCCAGTACTTC.

The chain carries TRBV27 and TRBJ1-5; D is unclear. Trimming took 5 bases from V and 7 from J, leaving 18 bases between them. The CDR3 extends over 15 amino acids. Per the germline V gene, CDR1 is MNHEY and CDR2 is SMNVEV (reference sequence). The CDR3 is CASSQHRRPGQPQHF. The DNA for the CDR3 is TGTGCCAGCAGTCAACACCGGCGGCCCGGACAGCCCCAGCATTTT.

This chain links TRBV11-2 with TRBJ2-5; tentatively, D is TRBD1 (6 bases). The CDR3 covers 15 residues. The V end lost 4 bases, the J end lost 1 base, and 13 bases lay between the germline ends. The germline V gene has CDR1 SGHAT and CDR2 FQNNGV. The CDR3, as DNA: TGTGCCAGCAGCTCAACGGGACACATCCAAGAGACCCAGTACTTC. The encoded protein is CASSSTGHIQETQYF.

The rearrangement joins TRBV11-3 to TRBJ2-2; tentatively, D is TRBD2 (6 bases). From germline, CDR1 is SGHNT and CDR2 YENEEA. The CDR3 spans 16 residues. V lost 3 bases and J 5 bases, leaving 16 bases between the germline ends. The CDR3 DNA reads as TGTGCCAGCAGCTTCGAAGGGACTGGGGGGACCGGGGAGCTGTTTTTT. Protein: CASSFEGTGGTGELFF.

The chain carries TRBV4-2 and TRBJ1-4; TRBD1 aligns across 9 bases. CDR1 LGHNA and CDR2 YNFKEQ come from the germline V gene. V shed 4 bases, J shed 6 bases, and the junction held 6 bases outside the gene matches. The CDR3 runs to 15 residues. The CDR3 loop is CASSPTGTGHEKLFF. The DNA of the CDR3 is TGTGCCAGCAGCCCCACCGGGACAGGGCATGAAAAACTGTTTTTT.

This rearrangement joins TRBV6-2 or TRBV6-3 to TRBJ2-2, with 7 bases lining up with TRBD1. The V gene end was trimmed by 4 bases and the J gene end by 3 bases; junction bases not matched to a gene: 5. Germline values: CDR1 MNHEY, CDR2 SVGEGT. This CDR3 is built from 15 residues. The CDR3 here is CASSSPTGDTGELFF. The CDR3 DNA reads TGTGCCAGCAGTTCCCCAACAGGGGACACCGGGGAGCTGTTTTTT.

The CDR3 sequence is CSAVRTGGGTEAFF. Here the CDR3 DNA reads TGCAGCGCAGTACGGACAGGGGGCGGCACTGAAGCTTTCTTT. V and J are TRBV29-1 and TRBJ1-1, with 11 nucleotides matching TRBD1. Germline loops: CDR1 SQVTM, CDR2 ANQGSEA. V was clipped by 7 bases and J by 4 bases; unmatched bases: 8. The CDR3 runs to 14 residues.

The rearrangement joins TRBV13 to TRBJ1-2, with TRBD1 matching over 10 bases. With V trimmed by 5 bases and J by 2 bases, 8 bases remained unmatched. The CDR3 runs 16 residues. Germline CDR1 PRHDT, CDR2 FYEKMQ (reference sequence). The CDR3 DNA is TGTGCCAGCAGCCCCTGGACAGGGGGTGACAACTATGGCTACACCTTC. It translates to CASSPWTGGDNYGYTF.

V usage is TRBV13 and J usage is TRBJ2-3; the D gene is possibly TRBD2 (6 bases). Trimming took off 5 bases at V and 6 bases at J, with 6 bases between the two ends. CDR3 length equals 11 residues. CDR1 is PRHDT and CDR2 is FYEKMQ in the germline V gene (reference sequence). Written as DNA, the CDR3 is TGTGCCAGCAGCCGGGGGGATACGCAGTATTTT. Its protein is CASSRGDTQYF.

This chain joins TRBV10-3 and TRBJ2-6, with a tentative D call TRBD1 (6 bases). Trimming stripped 0 bases from V and 0 bases from J, with 15 bases between. Looked up from germline, CDR1 is ENHRY and CDR2 is SYGVKD. This CDR3 is built from 19 residues. CDR3 residues: CAISESRVLQGSGANVLTF. The CDR3 DNA follows: TGTGCCATCAGTGAGTCGAGGGTCTTACAGGGCTCTGGGGCCAACGTCCTGACTTTC.

The chain is built from TRBV30 and TRBJ1-6; 8 bases agree with TRBD1. The CDR3 runs to 15 residues. Per the germline V gene, CDR1 is GTSNPN and CDR2 is SVGIG (reference sequence). V shed 3 bases, J shed 5 bases, and the junction held 6 bases outside the gene matches. CDR3 sequence reads: CAWSQGAGDNSPLHF. The CDR3 DNA reads as TGTGCCTGGAGCCAGGGGGCCGGGGATAATTCACCCCTCCACTTT.

This clone was seen only a few times. Here the CDR3 reads CASSMVAGQGKGYTF. In DNA, the CDR3 is TGTGCCAGTAGTATGGTGGCGGGACAGGGTAAAGGCTACACCTTC. This chain joins TRBV19 and TRBJ1-2; 9 nucleotides agree with TRBD1. Germline CDR1 and CDR2: LNHDA and SQIVND (reference sequence). The CDR3 covers 15 residues. Unmatched junction bases numbered 10, after V lost 3 bases and J lost 8 bases. Drawing the rest from reference TRBV19 and TRBJ1-2, the complete variable domain is DGGITQSPKYLFRKEGQNVTLSCEQNLNHDAMYWYRQDPGQGLRLIYYSQIVNDFQKGDIAEGYSVSREKKESFPLTVTSAQKNPTAFYLCASSMVAGQGKGYTFGSGTRLTVV.

This chain joins TRBV7-9 and TRBJ2-7; D uncertain. This CDR3 region has 13 residues. V was clipped by 2 bases and J by 4 bases, with 9 bases between them. Germline assignment: CDR1 SEHNR and CDR2 FQNEAQ (reference sequence). The CDR3 nucleotides read TGTGCCAGCAGCTTACTTGGCGTATACGAGCAGTACTTC. This codes for CASSLLGVYEQYF.

This sequence joins TRBV6-5 and TRBJ2-5; 10 nucleotides match TRBD1. Germline V gene sequence: CDR1 MNHEY, CDR2 SVGAGI. The V gene end was trimmed by 5 bases and the J gene end by 4 bases; junction bases not matched to a gene: 7. The CDR3 runs 15 residues. Here the CDR3 reads CASSTRDRGRETQYF. CDR3 nucleotide sequence: TGTGCCAGCAGTACCCGGGACAGGGGAAGAGAGACCCAGTACTTC.